This TCR beta chain was captured in a study of T cells in Graves' hyperthyroidism and ophthalmopathy. The CDR3 has 13 residues. CDR1 SQVTM and CDR2 ANQGSEA come from the germline V gene. This clonotype was detected once. Its antigen is not identified. The study, taken as a whole, reports: In simple terms, a model built on 13 V-J features told ophthalmopathy apart from stable hyperthyroidism.

What was amplified from RNA transcripts were TCR beta CDR3 regions. HTBI primers were used for first-round RT-PCR of the TCR CDR3. TCRdb redid the calling of the multiplex PCR reads with MiXCR, one entry per CDR3 protein. Among around 720,000 distinct CDR3 sequences listed, 35% were seen once. This TCR was sampled from a woman aged 40 to 50 with Graves' hyperthyroidism. Material for sequencing was blood. The rearrangement joins TRBV29-1 to TRBJ2-5; 12 bases are a match to TRBD2. The J call is in doubt because the DNA end fits TRBJ2-4 better. The CDR3 DNA reads TGCAGCGTCGCTAGCGGGGGGGGAAACATTCAGTACTTC. It codes for CSVASGGGNIQYF.